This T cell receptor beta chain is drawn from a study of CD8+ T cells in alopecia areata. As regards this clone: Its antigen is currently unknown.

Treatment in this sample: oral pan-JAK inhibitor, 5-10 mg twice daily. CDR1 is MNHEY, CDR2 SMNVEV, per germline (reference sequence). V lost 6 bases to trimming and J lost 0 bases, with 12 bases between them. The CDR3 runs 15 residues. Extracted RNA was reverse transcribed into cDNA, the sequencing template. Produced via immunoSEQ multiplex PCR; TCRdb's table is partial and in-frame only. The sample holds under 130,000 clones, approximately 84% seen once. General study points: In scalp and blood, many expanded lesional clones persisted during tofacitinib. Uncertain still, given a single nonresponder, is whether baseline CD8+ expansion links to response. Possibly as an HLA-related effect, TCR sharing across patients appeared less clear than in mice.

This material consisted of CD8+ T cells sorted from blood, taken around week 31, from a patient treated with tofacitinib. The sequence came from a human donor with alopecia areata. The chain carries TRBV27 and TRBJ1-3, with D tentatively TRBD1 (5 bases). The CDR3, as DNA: TGTGCCAGCAGCACAGACAGTACCTCTGGAAACACCATATATTTT. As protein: CASSTDSTSGNTIYF.